One sample yielded the 8 T cell receptor beta chains listed below, sequenced in a study of molecular identifiers for immune sequencing clone quantification. TCRdb re-derived calls from the PCR reads in MiXCR, one entry per CDR3 protein. The sample yields 60,000 to 70,000 distinct CDR3 sequences, around a sixth seen once. Sequencing input: naive CD8+ T cells from blood, with Jurkat cell RNA spiked in. Subset of the sample: FACS-sorted CD8+CD4-CCR7+CD45RA+ naive T cells. These receptors originate from a human donor in good health. Some libraries in this study had Jurkat cell RNA spiked in.

The sample holds many counts of this clonotype. The rearrangement links TRBV28 to TRBJ2-7; unclear D gene. The CDR3 is 13 residues long. V gave up 6 bases and J gave up 6 bases, with 15 bases separating them. CDR1 is MDHEN and CDR2 is SYDVKM in the germline V gene. This CDR3 reads CASRATMGSEQYF. The CDR3 coding sequence is TGTGCCAGCAGAGCGACGATGGGGTCCGAGCAGTACTTC.

Many counts were recorded for this clonotype. V usage is TRBV6-2 or TRBV6-3 and J usage is TRBJ2-3; D remains ambiguous. The V gene lost 6 bases and the J gene lost 6 bases, with 16 bases spanning the gap. CDR1 and CDR2 (germline): MNHEY, SVGEGT. This CDR3 comprises 14 residues. CDR3: CASSPALQGDTQYF. Here the CDR3 DNA reads TGTGCCAGCAGCCCCGCTCTACAAGGGGATACGCAGTATTTT.

The V gene is TRBV20-1, the J gene TRBJ2-1, with TRBD2 identical over 11 bases. This CDR3 contains 14 residues. The ends lost 2 bases at V and 7 bases at J; junction bases unmatched: 4. CDR1 and CDR2 (germline): DFQATT, SNEGSKA (reference sequence). The CDR3 loop reads CSARRTSGRNEQFF. Written as DNA, the CDR3 is TGCAGTGCTAGACGGACTAGCGGGCGGAATGAGCAGTTCTTC.

This clonotype was picked up many times. The rearrangement links TRBV5-5 to TRBJ1-4; 9 bases match TRBD1. With V trimmed by 4 bases and J by 7 bases, 8 bases remained unmatched. Germline V gene sequence: CDR1 SGHKS, CDR2 YYEKEE (reference sequence). This CDR3 has 15 residues. CDR3 in DNA: TGTGCCAGCAGCGGACGACAGGGGGTTGTTGAAAAACTGTTTTTT. It encodes CASSGRQGVVEKLFF.

This clonotype came up many times. The chain links TRBV15 to TRBJ1-1; D remains unclear. The CDR3 length is 14 residues. Germline V gene data show CDR1 as LNHNV and CDR2 as YYDKDF (reference sequence). Between the trimmed V and J ends, which lost 3 bases and 0 bases, there was a span of 8 bases. The CDR3 loop is CATSRDTLNTEAFF. The CDR3, as DNA: TGTGCCACCAGCAGGGATACACTGAACACTGAAGCTTTCTTT.

There are many counts of this clonotype. The chain employs TRBV28 and TRBJ2-7; the match to TRBD1 covers 10 bases. The CDR3 has 17 amino acids. The germline CDR1 and CDR2 sequences are MDHEN and SYDVKM. V gave up 3 bases and J gave up 6 bases; unmatched junction bases: 14. The CDR3 coding sequence is TGTGCCAGCAGTTTTGTCCCCGCCGGGACAGGGGTACGCGAGCAGTACTTC. Translation: CASSFVPAGTGVREQYF.

CDR3 nucleotide sequence: TGCAGTGCTAACTCCCGGCAATCTACTGGCAATGAGCAGTTCTTC. Translating gives CSANSRQSTGNEQFF. The rearrangement uses TRBV20-1 and TRBJ2-1; D gene unclear. The CDR3 spans 15 residues. V lost 4 bases, J lost 6 bases, and 19 bases lay in between. Germline values: CDR1 DFQATT, CDR2 SNEGSKA (reference sequence).

This clonotype has at least ten counts. V gene TRBV19 combines with J gene TRBJ2-7, with TRBD2 matching over 10 bases. The germline CDR1 and CDR2 sequences are LNHDA and SQIVND (reference sequence). This CDR3 is built from 14 residues. V shed 3 bases, J shed 6 bases, and the junction held 5 bases outside the gene matches. The CDR3 DNA sequence: TGTGCCAGTAGTATCTCTAGCGGGAGCGTCGAGCAGTACTTC. It codes for CASSISSGSVEQYF.